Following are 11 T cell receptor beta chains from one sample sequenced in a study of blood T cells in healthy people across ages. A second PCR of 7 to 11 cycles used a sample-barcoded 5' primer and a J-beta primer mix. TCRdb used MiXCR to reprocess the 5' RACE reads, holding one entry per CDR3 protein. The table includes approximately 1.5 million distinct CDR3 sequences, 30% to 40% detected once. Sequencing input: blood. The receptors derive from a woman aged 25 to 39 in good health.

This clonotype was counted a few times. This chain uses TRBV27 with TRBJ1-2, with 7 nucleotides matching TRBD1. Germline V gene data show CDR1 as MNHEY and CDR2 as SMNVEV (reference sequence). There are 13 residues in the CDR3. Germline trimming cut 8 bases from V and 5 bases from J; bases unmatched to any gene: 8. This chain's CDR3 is CASHDRVTYGYTF. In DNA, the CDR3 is TGTGCCAGCCACGACAGGGTAACGTATGGCTACACCTTC.

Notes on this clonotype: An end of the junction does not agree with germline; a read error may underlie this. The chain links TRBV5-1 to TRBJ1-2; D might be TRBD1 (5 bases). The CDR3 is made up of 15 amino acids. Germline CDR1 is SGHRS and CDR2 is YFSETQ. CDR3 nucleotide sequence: TGCGCCAGCAGCTTGGCATTGACAGCCTCCCATGGCTGCACCTTC. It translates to CASSLALTASHGCTF.

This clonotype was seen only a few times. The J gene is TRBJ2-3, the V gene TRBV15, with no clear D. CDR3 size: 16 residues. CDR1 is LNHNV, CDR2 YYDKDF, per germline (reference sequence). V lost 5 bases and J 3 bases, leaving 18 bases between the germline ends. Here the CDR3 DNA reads TGTGCCACCAGCTCCCCTCCGGCAGACGAGACAGATACGCAGTATTTT. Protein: CATSSPPADETDTQYF.

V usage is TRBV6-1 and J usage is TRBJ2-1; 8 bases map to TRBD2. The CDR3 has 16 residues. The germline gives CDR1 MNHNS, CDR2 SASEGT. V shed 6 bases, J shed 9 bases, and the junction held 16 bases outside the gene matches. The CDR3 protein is CASRGFLAAGGGEQFF. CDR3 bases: TGTGCCAGCAGGGGCTTCCTGGCGGCGGGGGGCGGTGAGCAGTTCTTC.

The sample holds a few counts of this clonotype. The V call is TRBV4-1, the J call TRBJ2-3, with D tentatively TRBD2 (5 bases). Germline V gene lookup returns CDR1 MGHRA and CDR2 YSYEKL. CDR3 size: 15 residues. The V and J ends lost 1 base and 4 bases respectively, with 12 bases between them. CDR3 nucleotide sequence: TGCGCCAGCAGCCAAGTTACGGGGAGCCCAGATACGCAGTATTTT. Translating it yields CASSQVTGSPDTQYF.

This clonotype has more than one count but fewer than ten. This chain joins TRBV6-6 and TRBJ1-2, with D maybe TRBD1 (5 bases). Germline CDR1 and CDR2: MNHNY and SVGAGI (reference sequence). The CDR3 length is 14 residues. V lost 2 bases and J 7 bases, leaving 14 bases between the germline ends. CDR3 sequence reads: CASSYRPDGGGYTF. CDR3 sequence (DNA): TGTGCCAGCAGTTACCGTCCTGACGGGGGTGGCTACACCTTC.

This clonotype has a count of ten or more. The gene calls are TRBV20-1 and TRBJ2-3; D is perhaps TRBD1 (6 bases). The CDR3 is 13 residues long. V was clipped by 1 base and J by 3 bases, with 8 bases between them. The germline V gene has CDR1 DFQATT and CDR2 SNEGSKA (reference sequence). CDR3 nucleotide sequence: TGCAGTGCTAGAGTCAGGGGAACAGATACGCAGTATTTT. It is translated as CSARVRGTDTQYF.

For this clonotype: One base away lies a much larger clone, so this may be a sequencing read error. The CDR3 loop reads CSARSPSGGGYGYTF. The CDR3 nucleotides are TGCAGTGCTAGGTCCCCGTCAGGCGGGGGGTATGGCTACACCTTC. This rearrangement joins TRBV20-1 to TRBJ1-2, with a tentative D call TRBD1 (5 bases). The CDR3 covers 15 residues. V lost 3 bases and J 5 bases, leaving 19 bases between the germline ends. Germline CDR1 is DFQATT and CDR2 is SNEGSKA (reference sequence).

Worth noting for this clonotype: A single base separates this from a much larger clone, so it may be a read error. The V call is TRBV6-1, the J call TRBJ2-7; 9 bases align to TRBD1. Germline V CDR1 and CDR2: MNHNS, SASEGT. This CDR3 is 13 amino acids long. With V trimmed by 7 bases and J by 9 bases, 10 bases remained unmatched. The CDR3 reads CASMGDRDHGQYF. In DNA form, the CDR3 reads TGTGCCAGCATGGGGGACAGGGACCACGGGCAGTACTTC.

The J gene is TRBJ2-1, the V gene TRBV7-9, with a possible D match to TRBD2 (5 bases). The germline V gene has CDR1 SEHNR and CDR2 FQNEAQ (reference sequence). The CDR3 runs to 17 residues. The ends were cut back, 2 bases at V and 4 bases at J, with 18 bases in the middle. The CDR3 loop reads CASSLFHRRENYNEQFF. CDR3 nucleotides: TGTGCCAGCAGCTTATTCCACCGACGGGAAAATTACAATGAGCAGTTCTTC. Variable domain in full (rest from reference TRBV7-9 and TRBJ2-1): DTGVSQNPRHKITKRGQNVTFRCDPISEHNRLYWYRQTLGQGPEFLTYFQNEAQLEKSRLLSDRFSAERPKGSFSTLEIQRTEQGDSAMYLCASSLFHRRENYNEQFFGPGTRLTVL.

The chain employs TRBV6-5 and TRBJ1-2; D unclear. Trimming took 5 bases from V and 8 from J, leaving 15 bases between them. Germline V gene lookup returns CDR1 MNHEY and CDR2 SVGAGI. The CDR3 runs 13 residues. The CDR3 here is CASSTVGYNGYTF. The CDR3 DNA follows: TGTGCCAGCAGTACCGTGGGGTACAACGGCTACACCTTC.